A selection of T cell receptor beta chains follows, all from one sample in a study of vaccination and CD4 T cells after COVID-19. TCRdb re-called the PCR reads with MiXCR, one entry per CDR3 protein. The repertoire includes around 13,000 distinct CDR3 sequences, 21% of them detected once, and nearly 15% sits in the top ten. No antigen is known for these receptors. Input material: cultured CD4+ T cells from blood. Source of these receptors: a human donor with COVID-19. CDR3s include the opening cysteine and the closing phenylalanine or tryptophan. A D gene is named only where the DNA matches it firmly. Size is stated for part of the rows, as once, few or many counts, or as a class when the clone is expanded.

D: NA
V: TRBV6-1
J: TRBJ1-3
size: NA
DNA: TGTGCCAGCAGTACGACAGCGGACTCTGGAAACACCATATATTTT
CDR3: CASSTTADSGNTIYF

D: NA
V: TRBV27
J: TRBJ2-5
size: few
DNA: TGTGCCAGCAGTTTCCGACAGAACCAAGAGACCCAGTACTTC
CDR3: CASSFRQNQETQYF

D: NA
V: TRBV7-2
J: TRBJ2-7
size: few
DNA: TGTGCCAGCAGCCAGGCGCGCTACGAGCAGTACTTC
CDR3: CASSQARYEQYF

D: NA
V: TRBV14
J: TRBJ1-1
size: NA
DNA: TGTGCCAGCAGCCAAGACAGGGGAACTGAAGCTTTCTTT
CDR3: CASSQDRGTEAFF

D: NA
V: TRBV20-1
J: TRBJ1-5
size: NA
DNA: TGCAGTGCTCGTAAACAGGGAACTAGCAATCAGCCCCAGCATTTT
CDR3: CSARKQGTSNQPQHF

D: NA
V: TRBV11-2
J: TRBJ2-5
size: NA
DNA: TGTGCCAGCAGCTTAGGAACTAGCCCAGAGACCCAGTACTTC
CDR3: CASSLGTSPETQYF

D: NA
V: TRBV25-1
J: TRBJ1-5
size: NA
DNA: TGTGCCAGCAGTGAATCTGGTGTTAGACAGCCCCAGCATTTT
CDR3: CASSESGVRQPQHF

D: TRBD2
V: TRBV4-1
J: TRBJ2-3
size: few
DNA: TGCGCCAGCAGCCAATTAGCGGGGGGTGTCACAGATACGCAGTATTTT
CDR3: CASSQLAGGVTDTQYF

D: TRBD2
V: TRBV15
J: TRBJ2-5
size: medium-sized
DNA: TGTGCCACCAGAGGACTAGCGGGGTTCGAGACCCAGTACTTC
CDR3: CATRGLAGFETQYF

D: TRBD1
V: TRBV2
J: TRBJ2-3
size: NA
DNA: TGTGCCAGCAGTGAAACCGACAGGGGGATAACAGATACGCAGTATTTT
CDR3: CASSETDRGITDTQYF

D: NA
V: TRBV5-8
J: TRBJ1-4
size: NA
DNA: TGTGCCAGCAGCTTGATCGGTGCAACTAATGAAAAACTGTTTTTT
CDR3: CASSLIGATNEKLFF

D: NA
V: TRBV7-2
J: TRBJ1-1
size: few
DNA: TGTGCGCTAGGGGGGCGGAACACTGAAGCTTTCTTT
CDR3: CALGGRNTEAFF

D: NA
V: TRBV2
J: TRBJ1-6
size: NA
DNA: TGTGCCAGCAGGACCCTCACCAGCACCTATAATTCACCCCTCCACTTT
CDR3: CASRTLTSTYNSPLHF

D: NA
V: TRBV28
J: TRBJ2-2
size: NA
DNA: TGTGCCAGCAGTTTCAACCCGGCGGAGCTGTTTTTT
CDR3: CASSFNPAELFF

D: TRBD1
V: TRBV5-6
J: TRBJ1-4
size: few
DNA: TGTGCCAGCAGCAAGGACAGGGGAAGTGAAAAACTGTTTTTT
CDR3: CASSKDRGSEKLFF

D: NA
V: TRBV6-1
J: TRBJ1-6
size: medium-sized
DNA: TGTGCCAGCAGCCAGCGAGAGAGTTCTTCACCCCTCCACTTT
CDR3: CASSQRESSSPLHF

D: NA
V: TRBV3-1
J: TRBJ2-2
size: NA
DNA: TGTGCCAGCAGCCTGTTGAGCGGGGAGCTGTTTTTT
CDR3: CASSLLSGELFF

D: TRBD2
V: TRBV29-1
J: TRBJ2-3
size: NA
DNA: TGCAGCGTTGTGGGGGGGAGCGGGGATACGCAGTATTTT
CDR3: CSVVGGSGDTQYF

D: TRBD1
V: TRBV11-2
J: TRBJ2-7
size: medium-sized
DNA: TGTGCCAGCAGCTCATACAGGGGATTGGCCTACGAGCAGTACTTC
CDR3: CASSSYRGLAYEQYF

D: NA
V: TRBV20-1
J: TRBJ1-3
size: NA
DNA: TGCAGTGCTAGTGGGGGGGCCGTCTCTGGAAACACCATATATTTT
CDR3: CSASGGAVSGNTIYF

D: TRBD2
V: TRBV20-1
J: TRBJ2-7
size: NA
DNA: TGCAGTGCTACCGCCCTAGCGGGGGGGCGCTACGAGCAGTACTTC
CDR3: CSATALAGGRYEQYF

D: NA
V: TRBV27
J: TRBJ1-2
size: medium-sized
DNA: TGTGCCAGCAGTCCATATCGGGGACATGATGGCTACACCTTC
CDR3: CASSPYRGHDGYTF

D: NA
V: TRBV6-1
J: TRBJ1-2
size: medium-sized
DNA: TGTGCCAGCAGTAGGGTTCAGGGGAATGGCTACACCTTC
CDR3: CASSRVQGNGYTF

D: TRBD2
V: TRBV12-3/TRBV12-4
J: TRBJ2-7
size: NA
DNA: TGTGCCAGCAGTCTGCCGCGGGGGGAGCAGTACTTC
CDR3: CASSLPRGEQYF

D: NA
V: TRBV28
J: TRBJ2-3
size: few
DNA: TGTGCCAGCAGTTTTCTTGCCGGCACAGATACGCAGTATTTT
CDR3: CASSFLAGTDTQYF

D: TRBD1
V: TRBV19
J: TRBJ2-7
size: NA
DNA: TGTGCCAGTAGTACGGGACAGGGGGCAGACGAGCAGTACTTC
CDR3: CASSTGQGADEQYF

D: NA
V: TRBV6-5
J: TRBJ1-2
size: NA
DNA: TGTGCCAGCAGTTCGGCAGTGGCTGGCTACACCTTC
CDR3: CASSSAVAGYTF

D: TRBD1
V: TRBV20-1
J: TRBJ1-5
size: NA
DNA: TGCAGTGCTAGGGGGACAGCCCTTTGGCCCCAGCATTTT
CDR3: CSARGTALWPQHF

D: NA
V: TRBV5-4
J: TRBJ2-5
size: NA
DNA: TGTGCCAGCAGCTTGGAGGTAGCAGGGGAAGGGGAGACCCAGTACTTC
CDR3: CASSLEVAGEGETQYF

D: NA
V: TRBV30
J: TRBJ1-5
size: NA
DNA: TGTGCCTGGAGTGCCTTTGGGCCATTCAATCAGCCCCAGCATTTT
CDR3: CAWSAFGPFNQPQHF

D: NA
V: TRBV3-1
J: TRBJ1-1
size: NA
DNA: TGTGCCAGCAGCCAAGAAGGCTGGAACACTGAAGCTTTCTTT
CDR3: CASSQEGWNTEAFF

D: NA
V: TRBV29-1
J: TRBJ2-3
size: NA
DNA: TGCAGCGTAGATACAGGCACAGATACGCAGTATTTT
CDR3: CSVDTGTDTQYF

D: NA
V: TRBV6-4
J: TRBJ2-3
size: NA
DNA: TGTGCCAGCAGTGACTCTAGGACAGATACGCAGTATTTT
CDR3: CASSDSRTDTQYF

D: NA
V: TRBV20-1
J: TRBJ2-5
size: NA
DNA: TGCAGTGCTAGGACGACTACGCGACGGGAGACCCAGTACTTC
CDR3: CSARTTTRRETQYF

D: NA
V: TRBV6-5
J: TRBJ1-5
size: few
DNA: TGTGCCAGCAGTTACCCCGCCCTCATAGGGGTTGAGCAGCCCCAGCATTTT
CDR3: CASSYPALIGVEQPQHF

D: NA
V: TRBV5-1
J: TRBJ2-5
size: NA
DNA: TGCGCCAGCAGCCGCCTTGCGACAGAACAAGAGACCCAGTACTTC
CDR3: CASSRLATEQETQYF

D: NA
V: TRBV29-1
J: TRBJ2-2
size: NA
DNA: TGCAGCGCAGCCCTGGACCGGAACACCGGGGAGCTGTTTTTT
CDR3: CSAALDRNTGELFF

D: NA
V: TRBV12-3/TRBV12-4
J: TRBJ1-5
size: NA
DNA: TGTGCCAGCAGTCCGGAGGCCAATCAGCCCCAGCATTTT
CDR3: CASSPEANQPQHF

D: TRBD1
V: TRBV25-1
J: TRBJ2-7
size: few
DNA: TGTGCCAGCAGTTACAGGGGGCAGGTGGGCTACGAGCAGTACTTC
CDR3: CASSYRGQVGYEQYF

D: NA
V: TRBV30
J: TRBJ2-5
size: few
DNA: TGTGCCTGGAGTGATCTAGGCCTCCTATCGGCCCAGTACTTC
CDR3: CAWSDLGLLSAQYF

D: NA
V: TRBV7-3
J: TRBJ2-3
size: NA
DNA: TGTGCCAGCAGCTCTAGGTCAGGACAGAGCACAGATACGCAGTATTTT
CDR3: CASSSRSGQSTDTQYF

D: TRBD1
V: TRBV12-3/TRBV12-4
J: TRBJ1-5
size: few
DNA: TGTGCCAGCAGACAGGGGGGGGCTAGCAATCAGCCCCAGCATTTT
CDR3: CASRQGGASNQPQHF

D: NA
V: TRBV19
J: TRBJ1-3
size: few
DNA: TGTGCCAGTATTCAACTCGGTTCTGGAAACACCATATATTTT
CDR3: CASIQLGSGNTIYF

D: NA
V: TRBV6-2/TRBV6-3
J: TRBJ2-3
size: NA
DNA: TGTGCCAGCAGTTACCCAGATACGCAGTATTTT
CDR3: CASSYPDTQYF

D: NA
V: TRBV7-8
J: TRBJ2-7
size: few
DNA: TGTGCCAGCAGCTTAGCGCTAAAGACCTACGAGCAGTACTTC
CDR3: CASSLALKTYEQYF

D: TRBD2
V: TRBV11-2
J: TRBJ2-1
size: few
DNA: TGTGCCAGCAGCTTACATGGCGGGAGCTCCTACAATGAGCAGTTCTTC
CDR3: CASSLHGGSSYNEQFF

D: NA
V: TRBV5-1
J: TRBJ2-3
size: NA
DNA: TGCGCCAGCCACAGGGCCTCTAGCACAGATACGCAGTATTTT
CDR3: CASHRASSTDTQYF

D: NA
V: TRBV5-4
J: TRBJ1-1
size: few
DNA: TGTGCCAGCAGCCCGGCAGGCGGGAGCACTGAAGCTTTCTTT
CDR3: CASSPAGGSTEAFF

D: NA
V: TRBV6-1
J: TRBJ2-7
size: few
DNA: TGTGCCTCGGAGGAACAGGAAGGCTACGAGCAGTACTTC
CDR3: CASEEQEGYEQYF

D: NA
V: TRBV2
J: TRBJ2-5
size: NA
DNA: TGTGCCAGCAGGGAAGAGACCCAGTACTTC
CDR3: CASREETQYF

D: NA
V: TRBV25-1
J: TRBJ1-6
size: medium-sized
DNA: TGTGCCAGCAGTGAATCAGTCCGTAATTCACCCCTCCACTTT
CDR3: CASSESVRNSPLHF

D: NA
V: TRBV6-5
J: TRBJ1-6
size: few
DNA: TGTGCCAGCAGTTACGAAGGGGACTCCTATAATTCACCCCTCCACTTT
CDR3: CASSYEGDSYNSPLHF

D: TRBD1
V: TRBV19
J: TRBJ2-1
size: few
DNA: TGTGCCAGTAGTGACTTACCGGGACAGGGAAAGGTAGAGTTCTTC
CDR3: CASSDLPGQGKVEFF

D: NA
V: TRBV11-2
J: TRBJ2-2
size: NA
DNA: TGTGCCAGCAGCTTGCCCCTGGGGGGATCCGCGCAGTTCGGGTCGAACACCGGGGAGCTGTTTTTT
CDR3: CASSLPLGGSAQFGSNTGELFF

D: NA
V: TRBV20-1
J: TRBJ1-2
size: medium-sized
DNA: TGCAGTGCTAGAAAACAAATTAACTATGGCTACACCTTC
CDR3: CSARKQINYGYTF

D: NA
V: TRBV7-9
J: TRBJ2-5
size: few
DNA: TGTGCCAGCATCGATAGGGGGGGACCAAGCCAAGAGACCCAGTACTTC
CDR3: CASIDRGGPSQETQYF

D: NA
V: TRBV5-1
J: TRBJ2-6
size: NA
DNA: TGCGCCAGCGTTACCGGGACGGTGAGCTCTGGGGCCAACGTCCTGACTTTC
CDR3: CASVTGTVSSGANVLTF

D: NA
V: TRBV6-1
J: TRBJ2-4
size: few
DNA: TGTGCCAGCACCCCATTGGACACTTTAGGCAAAAACATTCAGTACTTC
CDR3: CASTPLDTLGKNIQYF

D: TRBD1
V: TRBV27
J: TRBJ2-3
size: few
DNA: TGTGCCAGCAGTCGGGACAGTCTCGCAGATACGCAGTATTTT
CDR3: CASSRDSLADTQYF